The text below deals with one TCR beta chain. The antigen is undetermined. Germline loops: CDR1 LNHNV, CDR2 YYDKDF (reference sequence). The ends were cut back, 2 bases at V and 6 bases at J, with 9 bases in the middle. The CDR3 covers 13 residues. These data come from a study of shared clonotypes between healthy human individuals. Looking at the study overall: The donor group consisted of a couple of women and three men, aged 18 to 49.

Measured with immunoSEQ multiplex PCR; TCRdb has only the in-frame clones, and not every one. The sample records around 980,000 clones, 70% to 80% being singletons. Each donor was a Caucasian adult residing in Nashville, Tennessee. Study outcomes and limitations: A generally larger estimated richness was seen in naive subsets than in memory subsets. Limitation of the genetic and exposure-history diversity represented came from the few donors.

The receptor's source is a man between 18 and 35 years old in good health. Some clones in this sample may be carry-over from other donors' samples. What was sequenced was memory CD4+ T cells from PBMCs. Indicated subset: CD45RA-negative fraction. The chain employs TRBV15 and TRBJ2-3; D not certain. CDR3: CATSRQVRDTQYF. The CDR3 DNA reads TGTGCCACCAGCAGACAGGTCAGGGATACGCAGTATTTT.